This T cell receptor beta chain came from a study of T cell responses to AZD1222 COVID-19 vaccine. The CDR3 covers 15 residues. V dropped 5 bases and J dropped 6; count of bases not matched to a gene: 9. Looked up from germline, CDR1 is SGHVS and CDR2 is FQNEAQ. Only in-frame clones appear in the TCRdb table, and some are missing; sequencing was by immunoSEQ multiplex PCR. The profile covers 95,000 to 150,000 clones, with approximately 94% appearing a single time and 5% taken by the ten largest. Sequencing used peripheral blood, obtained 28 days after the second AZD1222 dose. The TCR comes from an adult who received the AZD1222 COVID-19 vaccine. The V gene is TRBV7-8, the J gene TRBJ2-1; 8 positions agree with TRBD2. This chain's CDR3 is CASSPSVRGVNEQFF. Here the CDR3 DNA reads TGTGCCAGCAGCCCGTCTGTGCGGGGGGTCAATGAGCAGTTCTTC. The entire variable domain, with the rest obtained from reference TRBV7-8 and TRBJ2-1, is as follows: GAGVSQSPRYKVAKRGQDVALRCDPISGHVSLFWYQQALGQGPEFLTYFQNEAQLDKSGLPSDRFFAERPEGSVSTLKIQRTQQEDSAVYLCASSPSVRGVNEQFFGPGTRLTVL.